Listed below are T cell receptor beta chains from one sample, sequenced in a study of T cell changes during pregnancy in multiple sclerosis. Clones were sequenced by immunoSEQ multiplex PCR, and TCRdb holds only the in-frame ones, with some missing. This sample has approximately 59,000 clones; 90% to 95% occur once, and the top ten carry approximately 0.35%. The sample here was CD4+ T cells from peripheral blood mononuclear cells, taken before pregnancy. These TCRs come from a female donor with multiple sclerosis, enrolled in a pregnancy study. CDR3s include the opening cysteine and the closing phenylalanine or tryptophan. Each record gives: CDR3 protein, CDR3 DNA, D gene, V gene, clone size, J gene. A D gene is named only where the DNA matches it firmly. Not all rows give a size; the values are once, few, many and, for expanded clones, a class.

CASSLSMGGETQYF,TGCGCCAGCAGCTTGAGTATGGGAGGGGAGACCCAGTACTTC,TRBD2,TRBV5-1,.,TRBJ2-5
CASSLAIGIGYNEQFF,TGTGCCAGCAGCTTAGCGATCGGGATTGGGTACAATGAGCAGTTCTTC,.,TRBV7-2,.,TRBJ2-1
CASSWGQPNTEAFF,TGTGCCAGCAGTTGGGGACAGCCAAACACTGAAGCTTTCTTT,TRBD1,TRBV28,.,TRBJ1-1
CASSASRGGEQYF,TGTGCCAGCAGCGCGTCGCGAGGGGGCGAGCAGTACTTC,.,TRBV7-3,.,TRBJ2-7
CASSARTGSSTGELFF,TGTGCCAGCAGCGCCCGGACAGGGTCTAGCACCGGGGAGCTGTTTTTT,TRBD1,TRBV9,.,TRBJ2-2
CASREQGAGLNQPQHF,TGTGCCAGCAGGGAGCAGGGGGCTGGTCTTAATCAGCCCCAGCATTTT,TRBD1,TRBV2,.,TRBJ1-5
CASSYFQDRGDEQFF,TGTGCCAGCAGTTATTTCCAGGACAGGGGCGATGAGCAGTTCTTC,TRBD1,TRBV6-6,.,TRBJ2-1
CSVDSTEAFF,TGCAGCGTGGACAGCACTGAAGCTTTCTTT,.,TRBV29-1,.,TRBJ1-1
CASSLVMETQYF,TGTGCCAGCAGCTTAGTTATGGAGACCCAGTACTTC,.,TRBV7-8,.,TRBJ2-5
CASSPSAGYGHEQFF,TGTGCCAGCTCACCATCAGCGGGATATGGGCATGAGCAGTTCTTC,TRBD2,TRBV18,.,TRBJ2-1
CASSPLLGLAGLSSYNEQFF,TGTGCCAGCAGTCCCCTCCTAGGGCTAGCGGGGCTTAGCTCCTACAATGAGCAGTTCTTC,TRBD2,TRBV27,.,TRBJ2-1
CASKPQGQMTNYGYTF,TGTGCCAGCAAGCCTCAGGGGCAAATGACTAACTATGGCTACACCTTC,.,TRBV27,medium-sized,TRBJ1-2
CASSSGRGDTEAFF,TGTGCCAGCAGCTCGGGGAGGGGGGACACTGAAGCTTTCTTT,.,TRBV6-4,.,TRBJ1-1
CASSPGGGRYTEAFF,TGTGCCAGCAGCCCAGGCGGGGGGCGGTACACTGAAGCTTTCTTT,.,TRBV28,.,TRBJ1-1
CASSPAGAANTEAFF,TGTGCCAGCAGCCCCGCGGGGGCAGCGAACACTGAAGCTTTCTTT,.,TRBV7-9,.,TRBJ1-1
CAWTRQTSYGYTF,TGTGCCTGGACCCGACAGACGTCCTATGGCTACACCTTC,.,TRBV30,.,TRBJ1-2
CASGFSSGGSSTEAFF,TGTGCTAGTGGTTTTTCCTCAGGGGGCTCGAGCACTGAAGCTTTCTTT,TRBD1,TRBV12-5,once,TRBJ1-1
CASSRNLADIQYF,TGTGCCAGCAGTCGGAACCTAGCTGACATTCAGTACTTC,.,TRBV25-1,.,TRBJ2-4
CASSLYRNTEAFF,TGTGCCAGCAGCTTATACAGGAACACTGAAGCTTTCTTT,.,TRBV7-3,.,TRBJ1-1
CASSLLRTGYQPQHF,TGTGCCAGCAGTTTATTGAGGACAGGGTATCAGCCCCAGCATTTT,TRBD1,TRBV28,once,TRBJ1-5
CASSLLAGGGGDTQYF,TGCGCCAGCAGCCTACTAGCGGGAGGTGGAGGAGATACGCAGTATTTT,TRBD2,TRBV4-1,.,TRBJ2-3
CASSPLPGLAGEGEQFF,TGTGCCAGCAGCCCCCTGCCGGGACTAGCGGGAGAGGGTGAGCAGTTCTTC,TRBD2,TRBV5-5,once,TRBJ2-1
CASSQDDRRSVSGNTIYF,TGTGCCAGCAGCCAAGATGATAGGAGGTCCGTCTCTGGAAACACCATATATTTT,.,TRBV4-2,.,TRBJ1-3
CASSEPGQGGTDTQYF,TGTGCCAGCAGCGAGCCGGGACAGGGGGGCACAGATACGCAGTATTTT,TRBD1,TRBV28,.,TRBJ2-3
CASRLDSRDLSYEQYF,TGTGCAAGTCGATTAGACAGCCGGGATCTCTCCTACGAGCAGTACTTC,.,TRBV12-2,.,TRBJ2-7
CASSPIGAGQINYGYTF,TGTGCCAGCTCACCTATCGGCGCGGGACAGATAAACTATGGCTACACCTTC,TRBD1,TRBV18,.,TRBJ1-2
CASSLPGGRNTEAFF,TGCGCCAGCAGCTTGCCCGGGGGACGGAACACTGAAGCTTTCTTT,.,TRBV5-1,once,TRBJ1-1
CASSSETANTEAFF,TGTGCCAGCAGCTCCGAGACAGCGAACACTGAAGCTTTCTTT,.,TRBV7-9,once,TRBJ1-1
CAIRSDRVWNEQYF,TGTGCCATCAGATCAGACAGGGTCTGGAACGAGCAGTACTTC,TRBD1,TRBV10-3,.,TRBJ2-7
CASQGGSYEQYF,TGTGCCTCACAAGGGGGTTCCTACGAGCAGTACTTC,.,TRBV11-3,.,TRBJ2-7
CASGGISYNEQFF,TGTGCCAGCGGCGGAATCTCCTACAATGAGCAGTTCTTC,.,TRBV28,.,TRBJ2-1
CASRRQGILRTEAFF,TGTGCCAGCAGACGACAGGGGATTCTTCGCACTGAAGCTTTCTTT,TRBD1,TRBV2,.,TRBJ1-1
CASSSGFMKGLSSYEQYF,TGTGCCAGCAGCTCGGGATTCATGAAGGGCCTGAGCTCCTACGAGCAGTACTTC,.,TRBV7-9,.,TRBJ2-7
CASSPRAGTGVTDTQYF,TGTGCCAGCTCACCACGGGCCGGGACAGGGGTGACAGATACGCAGTATTTT,TRBD1,TRBV18,.,TRBJ2-3
CASSEDRQGYKNIQYF,TGTGCCAGTAGTGAAGACCGGCAGGGGTACAAAAACATTCAGTACTTC,.,TRBV19,once,TRBJ2-4